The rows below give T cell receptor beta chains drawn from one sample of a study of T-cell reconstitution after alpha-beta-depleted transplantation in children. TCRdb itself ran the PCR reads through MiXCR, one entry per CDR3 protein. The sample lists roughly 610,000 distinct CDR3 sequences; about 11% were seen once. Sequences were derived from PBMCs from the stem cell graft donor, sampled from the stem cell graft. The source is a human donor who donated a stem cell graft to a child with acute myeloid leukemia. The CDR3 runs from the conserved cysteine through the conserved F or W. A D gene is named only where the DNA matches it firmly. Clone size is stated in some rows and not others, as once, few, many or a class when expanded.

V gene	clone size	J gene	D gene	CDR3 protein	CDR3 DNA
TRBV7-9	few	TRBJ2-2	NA	CASSFHPGRTGELFF	TGTGCCAGCAGCTTTCACCCAGGGCGGACCGGGGAGCTGTTTTTT
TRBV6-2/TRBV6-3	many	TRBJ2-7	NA	CASSYGIYDLGEQYF	TGTGCCAGCAGTTACGGGATTTACGACTTGGGCGAGCAGTACTTC
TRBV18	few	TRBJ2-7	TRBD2	CASSRGRAAYEQYF	TGTGCCAGCTCACGCGGGAGGGCCGCCTACGAGCAGTACTTC
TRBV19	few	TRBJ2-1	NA	CASSISSNNEQFF	TGTGCCAGTAGCATCTCTAGCAACAATGAGCAGTTCTTC
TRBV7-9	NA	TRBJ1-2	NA	CASSLSPDSSLGYTF	TGTGCCAGCAGCTTGTCCCCCGACAGTTCACTGGGCTACACCTTC
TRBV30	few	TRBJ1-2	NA	CAWSLTDYGYTF	TGTGCCTGGAGCCTGACAGATTATGGCTACACCTTC
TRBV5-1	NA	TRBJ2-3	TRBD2	CASSLGDYTFTDTQYF	TGCGCCAGCAGCTTAGGGGACTATACATTCACAGATACGCAGTATTTT
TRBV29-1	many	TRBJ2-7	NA	CSVGPGDYEQYF	TGCAGCGTTGGTCCAGGAGACTACGAGCAGTACTTC
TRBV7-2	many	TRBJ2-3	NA	CASSLRHADTQYF	TGTGCCAGCAGCTTAAGACACGCGGATACGCAGTATTTT
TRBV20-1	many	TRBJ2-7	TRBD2	CSAGGGRIYEQYF	TGCAGTGCCGGGGGGGGGCGGATTTACGAGCAGTACTTC
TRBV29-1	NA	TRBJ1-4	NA	CSVEDGGGGKEKLFF	TGCAGCGTTGAAGATGGGGGCGGAGGAAAAGAAAAACTGTTTTTT
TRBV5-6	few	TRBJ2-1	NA	CASILGKTLRDEQFF	TGTGCCAGCATCCTCGGAAAGACCCTGAGGGATGAGCAGTTCTTC
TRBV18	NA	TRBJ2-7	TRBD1	CASSNVGTGDLTYEQYF	TGTGCCAGCTCAAATGTCGGGACAGGGGACCTAACCTACGAGCAGTACTTC
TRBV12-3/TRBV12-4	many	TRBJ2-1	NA	CASSLGGTDRYNEQFF	TGTGCCAGCAGTTTGGGTGGGACTGACCGATACAATGAGCAGTTCTTC
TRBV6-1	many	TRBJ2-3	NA	CASTPGLYTQYF	TGTGCCAGCACCCCCGGTCTGTATACGCAGTATTTT
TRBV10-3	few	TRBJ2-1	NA	CAISESPSDNEQFF	TGTGCCATCAGTGAGTCGCCAAGTGACAATGAGCAGTTCTTC
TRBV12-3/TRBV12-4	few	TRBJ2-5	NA	CASSFGFSRPQETQYF	TGTGCCAGCAGTTTCGGGTTCTCGAGACCCCAAGAGACCCAGTACTTC
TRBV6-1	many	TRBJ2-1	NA	CATKTGSSYNEQFF	TGTGCCACCAAGACAGGAAGCTCCTACAATGAGCAGTTCTTC
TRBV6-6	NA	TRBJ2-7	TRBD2	CATRLAGLYEQYF	TGTGCCACTCGACTAGCGGGCCTCTACGAGCAGTACTTC
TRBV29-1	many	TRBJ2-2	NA	CSVARGTGSGELFF	TGCAGCGTTGCCAGAGGGACGGGCAGCGGGGAGCTGTTTTTT
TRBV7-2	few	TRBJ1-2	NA	CASSLSDAGYTF	TGTGCCAGCAGCTTATCAGACGCTGGCTACACCTTC
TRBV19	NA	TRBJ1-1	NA	CASSIKGGAAEAFF	TGTGCCAGTAGTATAAAAGGGGGTGCGGCTGAAGCTTTCTTT
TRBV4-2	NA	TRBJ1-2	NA	CASSPARGTHYGYTF	TGTGCCAGCAGCCCCGCGCGCGGGACCCACTATGGCTACACCTTC
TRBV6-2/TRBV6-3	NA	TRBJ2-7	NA	CASSYQREQYF	TGTGCCAGCAGTTACCAGCGAGAGCAGTACTTC
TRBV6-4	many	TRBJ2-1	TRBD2	CASSTTSEYNEQFF	TGTGCCAGCAGTACGACTAGCGAGTACAATGAGCAGTTCTTC
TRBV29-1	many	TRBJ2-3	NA	CSVEGVAGRTDTQYF	TGCAGCGTTGAAGGTGTGGCAGGACGCACAGATACGCAGTATTTT
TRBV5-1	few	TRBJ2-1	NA	CASSLETGLGYNEQFF	TGCGCCAGCAGCTTGGAAACCGGATTAGGGTACAATGAGCAGTTCTTC
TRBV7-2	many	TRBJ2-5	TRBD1	CASTPQGVASETQYF	TGTGCCAGCACCCCACAGGGGGTGGCCTCCGAGACCCAGTACTTC
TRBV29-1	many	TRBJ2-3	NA	CSGRKTDTQYF	TGCAGTGGCCGGAAAACAGATACGCAGTATTTT
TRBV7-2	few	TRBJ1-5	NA	CASSQRWDQPQHF	TGTGCCAGCAGCCAACGGTGGGATCAGCCCCAGCATTTT
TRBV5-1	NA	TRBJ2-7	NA	CASSPHESVGRHF	TGCGCCAGCAGCCCCCACGAGAGCGTGGGGAGACACTTC
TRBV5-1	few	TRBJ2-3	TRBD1	CASSFDRGADTQYF	TGCGCCAGCAGCTTCGACAGGGGAGCAGATACGCAGTATTTT
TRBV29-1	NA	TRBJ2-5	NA	CSSRGGMETQYF	TGCAGCTCGAGGGGGGGAATGGAGACCCAGTACTTC
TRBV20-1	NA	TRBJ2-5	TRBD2	CSAREEASGSWGRTQYF	TGCAGTGCTAGAGAGGAGGCTAGCGGGAGCTGGGGCAGGACCCAGTACTTC
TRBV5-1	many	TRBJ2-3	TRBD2	CASSLALETSGFTDTQYF	TGCGCCAGCAGCTTGGCCCTTGAGACTAGCGGCTTCACAGATACGCAGTATTTT
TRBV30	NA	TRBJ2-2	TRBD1	CAWSRGYTGELFF	TGTGCCTGGAGCAGGGGGTATACCGGGGAGCTGTTTTTT
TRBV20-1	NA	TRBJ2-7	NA	CSARAGRTVIYEQYF	TGCAGTGCTAGAGCGGGGCGGACAGTTATATACGAGCAGTACTTC
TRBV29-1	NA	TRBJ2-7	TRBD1	CSVEVPDRGYEQYF	TGCAGCGTTGAAGTCCCGGACAGGGGCTACGAGCAGTACTTC
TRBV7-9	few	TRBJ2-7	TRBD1	CASSADRASDEQYF	TGTGCCAGCAGCGCAGACAGGGCCTCGGACGAGCAGTACTTC
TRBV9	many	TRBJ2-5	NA	CASSGVVDTGYQETQYF	TGTGCCAGCAGCGGAGTCGTAGACACCGGGTACCAAGAGACCCAGTACTTC
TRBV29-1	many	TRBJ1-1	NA	CSVDSMNTEAFF	TGCAGCGTTGACAGTATGAACACTGAAGCTTTCTTT
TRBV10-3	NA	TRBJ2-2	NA	CAISELSSGNTGELFF	TGTGCCATCAGTGAGCTTAGTAGCGGGAACACCGGGGAGCTGTTTTTT
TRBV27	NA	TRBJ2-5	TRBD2	CASTRRPSGQETQYF	TGTGCCAGCACCCGACGCCCTAGCGGCCAAGAGACCCAGTACTTC
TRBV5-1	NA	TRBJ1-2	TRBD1	CASSLTWDSPLYGYTF	TGCGCCAGCAGCTTGACTTGGGACAGCCCTCTCTATGGCTACACCTTC
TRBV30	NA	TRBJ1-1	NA	CAWDFSGGEAFF	TGTGCCTGGGACTTCTCGGGGGGGGAAGCTTTCTTT
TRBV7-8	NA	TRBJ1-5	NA	CASSSSIIMGSNQPQHF	TGTGCCAGCAGCTCGTCGATTATTATGGGGAGCAATCAGCCCCAGCATTTT
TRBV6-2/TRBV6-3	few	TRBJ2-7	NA	CASSYIQSYEQYF	TGTGCCAGCAGTTATATACAGTCCTACGAGCAGTACTTC
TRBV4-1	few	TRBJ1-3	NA	CASSQDLGGQSGNTIYF	TGCGCCAGCAGCCAAGATCTTGGGGGCCAGAGTGGAAACACCATATATTTT
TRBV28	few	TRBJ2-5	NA	CASSPPRMGETQYF	TGTGCCAGCAGTCCCCCTAGGATGGGAGAGACCCAGTACTTC
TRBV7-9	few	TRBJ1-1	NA	CASSLVGPEAFF	TGTGCCAGCAGCTTAGTCGGCCCTGAAGCTTTCTTT